Each of the 26 T cell receptor beta chains below was sequenced from the same sample in a study of cytomegalovirus exposure and HLA in healthy donors (dated by TCRdb to about 2017). The library was obtained by the immunoSEQ multiplex PCR assay. For the multiplex PCR, a mixture combining 60 forward primers for TCR Vbeta segments and 13 reverse primers for TCR Jbeta segments was used. Drawn from immuneACCESS, this table holds only the in-frame rearrangements with V and J called that TCRdb kept. Clones are partly lost; checked studies trace under half to an unresolved V gene and leave the rest unexplained. The record for this sample contains about 30,000 clones. About 5% of the sample belongs to the ten largest clones. Input material: PBMCs. The receptor source for this set is a female donor in good health and CMV-seronegative.

The V gene is TRBV9, the J gene TRBJ1-2, with D maybe TRBD1 (5 bases). Deletions cut 5 bases from V and 8 bases from J, with 16 bases between. CDR1 and CDR2 (germline): SGDLS, YYNGEE. This CDR3 has 13 amino acids. The CDR3 nucleotides read TGTGCCAGCAGAAGGGACTTTACGGACGGCTACACCTTC. Amino acids: CASRRDFTDGYTF.

The gene calls are TRBV2 and TRBJ1-1; no definite D call. Trimming shortened V by 6 bases and J by 1 base, and 15 bases separated the two germline ends. CDR3 length: 15 amino acids. Germline V gene data show CDR1 as SNHLY and CDR2 as FYNNEI. Here the CDR3 DNA reads TGTGCCAGCAGCCCCCTAATTAAAACGAACACTGAAGCTTTCTTT. It translates to CASSPLIKTNTEAFF.

This chain links TRBV15 with TRBJ1-2, with TRBD1 as a possible D gene (6 bases). The CDR3 length is 15 residues. V gave up 5 bases and J gave up 3 bases, with 16 bases separating them. CDR1 is LNHNV and CDR2 is YYDKDF in the germline V gene (reference sequence). In DNA form, the CDR3 reads TGTGCCACCAGCGCACCCAACAGGGTCTACTATGGCTACACCTTC. Amino acid sequence: CATSAPNRVYYGYTF.

The chain is built from TRBV11-2 and TRBJ2-7, with D unclear. CDR1 and CDR2 (germline): SGHAT, FQNNGV. The V and J ends lost 4 bases and 9 bases respectively, with 7 bases between them. The CDR3 totals 10 residues. The CDR3 DNA reads TGTGCCAGCAGCTCACGGGTGCAGTACTTC. Translation: CASSSRVQYF.

The chain has TRBV5-5 and TRBJ1-1; D remains ambiguous. Germline assignment: CDR1 SGHKS and CDR2 YYEKEE (reference sequence). This CDR3 region has 18 residues. Between the trimmed V and J ends, which lost 2 bases and 0 bases, there was a span of 20 bases. CDR3 protein: CASSFETLIPTVNTEAFF. The CDR3 region has the DNA TGTGCCAGCAGCTTCGAAACCTTGATTCCCACAGTGAACACTGAAGCTTTCTTT.

This chain connects TRBV27 to TRBJ1-3; D possibly corresponds to TRBD1 (5 bases). CDR3 length: 16 residues. CDR1 and CDR2 (germline): MNHEY, SMNVEV (reference sequence). Between the trimmed V and J ends, which lost 3 bases and 2 bases, there was a span of 14 bases. Here the CDR3 DNA reads TGTGCCAGCAGTTTTCGCGCCGGGGGGGCTGGAAACACCATATATTTT. This gives the protein CASSFRAGGAGNTIYF.

V and J are TRBV6-1 and TRBJ2-3; 15 nucleotides agree with TRBD2. The ends lost 7 bases at V and 4 bases at J; junction bases unmatched: 3. Germline assignment: CDR1 MNHNS and CDR2 SASEGT. The CDR3 totals 15 residues. The CDR3 spells CASTWTSGGADTQYF. DNA of the CDR3: TGTGCCAGCACCTGGACTAGCGGGGGGGCAGATACGCAGTATTTT.

The chain carries TRBV19 and TRBJ2-1; D is unresolved. This CDR3 region has 13 residues. In germline, CDR1 is LNHDA, CDR2 SQIVND (reference sequence). Deletions cut 6 bases from V and 7 bases from J, with 13 bases between. The CDR3 DNA reads TGTGCCAGTAGCGTTCTCCCCAGGAATGAGCAGTTCTTC. This gives the protein CASSVLPRNEQFF.

The chain combines TRBV19 with TRBJ2-3, with TRBD2 as a possible D gene (6 bases). Germline V CDR1 and CDR2: LNHDA, SQIVND (reference sequence). CDR3 length equals 12 residues. Trimming removed 4 bases at V and 4 bases at J, with 6 bases between. As DNA, the CDR3 is TGTGCCAGTAGTAGCGGGGCAGATACGCAGTATTTT. Translation: CASSSGADTQYF.

V gene TRBV4-1 combines with J gene TRBJ2-3; 16 bases match TRBD2. Germline trimming cut 5 bases from V and 4 bases from J; bases unmatched to any gene: 12. This CDR3 contains 19 residues. Germline V gene lookup returns CDR1 MGHRA and CDR2 YSYEKL. The CDR3 region has the DNA TGCGCCAGCAGCTCAACCGGGACTAGCGGGGGGGCCGTCGCAGATACGCAGTATTTT. Translated, it gives CASSSTGTSGGAVADTQYF.

The genes are TRBV10-3 and TRBJ2-3; 7 bases line up with TRBD1. Germline CDR1 ENHRY, CDR2 SYGVKD. The V gene end was trimmed by 3 bases and the J gene end by 1 base; junction bases not matched to a gene: 4. This CDR3 is built from 15 residues. In DNA form, the CDR3 reads TGTGCCATCAGTGAAAGGGGGCCCCGCACAGATACGCAGTATTTT. Its protein is CAISERGPRTDTQYF.

The chain has TRBV28 and TRBJ1-2; D remains unclear. The CDR3 consists of 12 residues. V shed 5 bases and J shed 4 bases, with 8 bases lying between them. Per the germline V gene, CDR1 is MDHEN and CDR2 is SYDVKM. The chain's CDR3 is CASSPLPYGYTF. The CDR3 DNA follows: TGTGCCAGCAGTCCTCTTCCCTATGGCTACACCTTC.

The rearrangement joins TRBV5-1 to TRBJ2-3; 8 bases map to TRBD2. V shed 7 bases, J shed 6 bases, and the junction held 10 bases outside the gene matches. The germline V gene encodes CDR1 SGHRS and CDR2 YFSETQ. CDR3 length: 14 residues. CDR3 sequence reads: CASSSGGGFDTQYF. DNA of the CDR3: TGCGCCAGCTCAAGTGGCGGGGGGTTCGATACGCAGTATTTT.

The chain joins TRBV6-1 to TRBJ1-5; 9 nucleotides match TRBD1. The ends lost 2 bases at V and 5 bases at J; junction bases unmatched: 4. Germline V lookup: CDR1 MNHNS, CDR2 SASEGT. The CDR3 spans 15 residues. The CDR3, as DNA: TGTGCCAGCAGTGAAACAGGGGGCGCCTATCAGCCCCAGCATTTT. It encodes CASSETGGAYQPQHF.

The chain couples TRBV28 to TRBJ2-5; D possibly corresponds to TRBD2 (6 bases). V was trimmed by 6 bases and J by 4 bases, leaving 15 bases between them. The germline CDR1 and CDR2 sequences are MDHEN and SYDVKM. The CDR3 covers 14 residues. The CDR3 region has the DNA TGTGCCAGCAGCAAGGGACTTGACGTAGAGACCCAGTACTTC. It encodes CASSKGLDVETQYF.

The rearrangement links TRBV6-6 to TRBJ1-5, with unresolved D. The CDR3 is made up of 15 amino acids. Trimming removed 7 bases from V and 4 bases from J, with 17 bases in between. Germline loops: CDR1 MNHNY, CDR2 SVGAGI (reference sequence). The CDR3 reads CASNDEGILNQPQHF. As DNA, the CDR3 is TGTGCCAGCAACGACGAGGGAATTTTGAATCAGCCCCAGCATTTT.

This sequence joins TRBV7-9 and TRBJ2-7; D is possibly TRBD2 (5 bases). Germline V lookup: CDR1 SEHNR, CDR2 FQNEAQ (reference sequence). V dropped 5 bases and J dropped 4 bases, with 15 bases sitting between them. The CDR3 sequence is 14 residues long. This chain's CDR3 is CASSPREGEYEQYF. Written as DNA, the CDR3 is TGTGCCAGCAGCCCCCGCGAGGGAGAATACGAGCAGTACTTC.

The rearrangement links TRBV28 to TRBJ1-1; D gene ambiguous. The CDR3 consists of 12 residues. With 6 bases removed from V and 6 bases from J, the gap between germline ends came to 11 bases. Germline V CDR1 and CDR2: MDHEN, SYDVKM. CDR3 DNA: TGTGCCAGCAGCTTACAGAGGTCTGAAGCTTTCTTT. Protein sequence: CASSLQRSEAFF.

This sequence joins TRBV2 and TRBJ1-5; 9 bases are a match to TRBD1. Trimming removed 6 bases from V and 8 bases from J; junction bases left unmatched: 8. CDR1 and CDR2 (germline): SNHLY, FYNNEI. The CDR3 contains 14 residues. As DNA, the CDR3 is TGTGCCAGCAGGGAGGGACAGGGTTGGGAGCCCCAGCATTTT. Its protein is CASREGQGWEPQHF.

The chain joins TRBV28 to TRBJ2-4; 12 nucleotides match TRBD2. J lost 4 bases, V lost 1 base, and 2 bases had no gene match. This CDR3 contains 16 residues. The germline CDR1 and CDR2 sequences are MDHEN and SYDVKM. For the CDR3, the DNA is TGTGCCAGCAGTTTATCAACTAGCGGGGGGAAAAACATTCAGTACTTC. Amino acids: CASSLSTSGGKNIQYF. The whole variable domain, remainder taken from reference TRBV28 and TRBJ2-4, is DVKVTQSSRYLVKRTGEKVFLECVQDMDHENMFWYRQDPGLGLRLIYFSYDVKMKEKGDIPEGYSVSREKKERFSLILESASTNQTSMYLCASSLSTSGGKNIQYFGAGTRLSVL.

The chain recombines TRBV11-3 with TRBJ2-5; TRBD1 matches at 7 bases. The CDR3 length is 14 residues. V lost 5 bases and J lost 1; bases outside the gene matches: 4. The germline V gene encodes CDR1 SGHNT and CDR2 YENEEA. The DNA of the CDR3 is TGTGCCAGCAGCCATGGGACAGCCCAAGAGACCCAGTACTTC. Its protein product is CASSHGTAQETQYF.

The rearrangement uses TRBV6-1 and TRBJ1-2; D unresolved. In germline, CDR1 is MNHNS, CDR2 SASEGT. CDR3 length equals 13 residues. Trimming removed 2 bases at V and 8 bases at J, with 12 bases between. The CDR3 DNA is TGTGCCAGCAGTGAAATATTATCGCGAGGCTACACCTTC. It specifies CASSEILSRGYTF.

CDR3 sequence: CASSVRGQGDQNGYTF. The CDR3 DNA follows: TGTGCCAGCAGCGTAAGGGGACAGGGGGATCAGAATGGCTACACCTTC. The chain carries TRBV9 and TRBJ1-2, with TRBD1 matching 11 bases. CDR1 SGDLS and CDR2 YYNGEE come from the germline V gene. The J segment lost 6 bases and the V segment lost 1 base, leaving 8 bases of the junction unmatched. The CDR3 totals 16 residues.

This clone is labeled medium-sized (0.01 to 0.1%) based on frequency. In nucleotides, the CDR3 is TGTGCCAGTATCGGGACAGGGGGAGGCTACACCTTC. Protein sequence: CASIGTGGGYTF. The rearrangement links TRBV19 to TRBJ1-2, with 11 bases matching TRBD1. In germline, CDR1 is LNHDA, CDR2 SQIVND (reference sequence). V lost 7 bases to trimming and J lost 8 bases; unmatched junction nucleotides: 3. The CDR3 is 12 residues long.

This chain connects TRBV30 to TRBJ1-2, with a tentative D call TRBD1 (5 bases). The germline CDR1 and CDR2 sequences are GTSNPN and SVGIG (reference sequence). CDR3 size: 15 residues. The V end was cut by 3 bases, the J end by 0 bases, with 14 bases between. The CDR3: CAWRPTGAPNYGYTF. The CDR3 nucleotides read TGTGCCTGGAGACCAACAGGAGCCCCTAACTATGGCTACACCTTC.

V and J are TRBV19 and TRBJ2-7; TRBD1 aligns across 9 bases. J lost 1 base, V lost 5 bases, and 6 bases had no gene match. Germline V gene lookup returns CDR1 LNHDA and CDR2 SQIVND (reference sequence). The CDR3 is 15 residues long. CDR3: CASSSRDRVSYEQYF. CDR3 DNA: TGTGCCAGTAGTTCCCGGGACAGGGTTTCCTACGAGCAGTACTTC.